The clone carrying this T cell receptor (beta chain) was counted only a few times. No antigen is known for it. These data belong to a study of beta chain features in type 1 diabetes. Notes on the study in general: When VDJ junctions were examined, type 1 diabetes patients showed fewer insertions and more deletions.

Trimming cost V 7 bases and J 0 bases, with 11 bases left between them. The CDR3 has 14 residues. Germline CDR1 and CDR2: SGDLS and YYNGEE. The isolated RNA, all of it, was reverse transcribed, so expressed TCRB transcripts were what got sequenced. Naive, central memory and regulatory T cell samples yielded a few million reads on average. Data came from immunoSEQ multiplex PCR; TCRdb stores just in-frame clones and leaves some out. This table holds around 450,000 clones, 9.5% to 12% found once. V usage is TRBV9 and J usage is TRBJ1-3; tentatively, D is TRBD1 (5 bases). The sample taken for sequencing was naive CD4+ T cells from blood. This clonotype was sampled from a woman younger than 35 in good health. CDR3 sequence: CASCPGNSGNTIYF. The CDR3, as DNA: TGTGCCAGCTGTCCAGGGAACTCTGGAAACACCATATATTTT.